Below, 28 T cell receptor beta chains from the same sample are listed, as sequenced in a study of blood T cell repertoires in COVID-19. Method: immunoSEQ multiplex PCR; TCRdb's copy keeps in-frame clones and lacks some. The top ten clones hold about 10% of a sample with over 250,000 clones, 80% to 90% of them seen once. The specimen was peripheral blood. The origin of the receptors is a woman in her 70s with acute or convalescent COVID-19.

The chain couples TRBV19 to TRBJ2-2, with TRBD1 matching 7 bases. V gave up 5 bases and J gave up 0 bases; unmatched junction bases: 3. The CDR3 runs to 15 residues. From germline, CDR1 is LNHDA and CDR2 SQIVND (reference sequence). CDR3 DNA: TGTGCCAGTAGTCTCGACAGGGCGAACACCGGGGAGCTGTTTTTT. The encoded protein is CASSLDRANTGELFF.

The rearrangement joins TRBV29-1 to TRBJ2-7, with D perhaps matching TRBD2 (6 bases). The CDR3 is made up of 11 amino acids. Between the trimmed V and J ends, which lost 4 bases and 4 bases, there was a span of 8 bases. The germline V gene encodes CDR1 SQVTM and CDR2 ANQGSEA. The CDR3 loop reads CSVVGGYEQYF. The CDR3 DNA follows: TGCAGCGTTGTAGGAGGGTACGAGCAGTACTTC.

The CDR3 nucleotides read TGTGCCAGCAGCCGGGATCTGGGGGAGCTGTTTTTT. Protein product: CASSRDLGELFF. The chain employs TRBV7-9 and TRBJ2-2; perhaps TRBD2 as D (5 bases). CDR1 and CDR2 from the germline V gene are SEHNR and FQNEAQ (reference sequence). The CDR3 length is 12 residues. Trimming stripped 5 bases from V and 8 bases from J, with 9 bases between.

V is TRBV28 and J is TRBJ1-5; 7 nucleotides line up with TRBD1. V shed 3 bases, J shed 7 bases, and the junction held 9 bases outside the gene matches. Germline values: CDR1 MDHEN, CDR2 SYDVKM. CDR3 size: 15 residues. The CDR3 is CASSFKGIGGQPQHF. The CDR3 DNA reads TGTGCCAGCAGTTTTAAGGGAATAGGGGGCCAGCCCCAGCATTTT. Filled out from reference TRBV28 and TRBJ1-5, the complete variable domain reads DVKVTQSSRYLVKRTGEKVFLECVQDMDHENMFWYRQDPGLGLRLIYFSYDVKMKEKGDIPEGYSVSREKKERFSLILESASTNQTSMYLCASSFKGIGGQPQHFGDGTRLSIL.

The chain has TRBV30 and TRBJ1-6; 8 bases are shared with TRBD1. Germline V gene sequence: CDR1 GTSNPN, CDR2 SVGIG (reference sequence). This CDR3 region has 14 residues. V gave up 3 bases and J gave up 9 bases; unmatched junction bases: 7. In DNA, the CDR3 is TGTGCCTGGAGGTGGACAGGGAGGAGTTCACCCCTCCACTTT. Its translation is CAWRWTGRSSPLHF.

The chain recombines TRBV5-1 with TRBJ1-1, with D perhaps TRBD1 (6 bases). Germline CDR1 and CDR2: SGHRS and YFSETQ. This CDR3 has 11 amino acids. The V gene lost 4 bases and the J gene lost 7 bases, with 8 bases spanning the gap. The CDR3 region has the DNA TGCGCCAGCAGCCAGGGGAGTGAAGCTTTCTTT. Its protein product is CASSQGSEAFF.

The chain couples TRBV23-1 to TRBJ2-7, with TRBD1 matching 9 bases. TRBV23-1 has ORF status, its function being uncertain. J lost 4 bases, V lost 0 bases, and 4 bases had no gene match. This CDR3 spans 15 amino acids. CDR3 protein: CASSQSGDRVYEQYF. The CDR3 DNA is TGCGCCAGCAGTCAATCAGGGGACAGGGTGTACGAGCAGTACTTC.

The chain is built from TRBV1 and TRBJ1-1. TRBV1 is noted as a pseudogene. This CDR3 contains 14 residues. CDR3 nucleotides: TGCACCACCCAACTCCGCGGCCAAAACACTGAAGCTTTCTTT. Protein product: CTTQLRGQNTEAFF.

This chain links TRBV5-4 with TRBJ2-1, with 7 positions matching TRBD1. The germline V gene has CDR1 SGHNT and CDR2 YYREEE (reference sequence). The CDR3 is 15 amino acids. J lost 3 bases, V lost 4 bases, and 7 bases had no gene match. For the CDR3, the DNA is TGTGCCAGCAGCACCACCGGACAGGTCTACAATGAGCAGTTCTTC. It codes for CASSTTGQVYNEQFF.

V is TRBV6-5 and J is TRBJ1-1, with 8 bases aligning to TRBD1. CDR1 and CDR2 from the germline V gene are MNHEY and SVGAGI. Trimming removed 5 bases from V and 5 bases from J; junction bases left unmatched: 4. CDR3 length equals 13 residues. The CDR3 loop reads CASSSTGGTEAFF. CDR3 nucleotides: TGTGCCAGCAGTAGCACAGGGGGAACTGAAGCTTTCTTT.

This chain joins TRBV30 and TRBJ1-4, with D possibly being TRBD1 (6 bases). The CDR3 is made up of 14 amino acids. The germline V gene has CDR1 GTSNPN and CDR2 SVGIG (reference sequence). V lost 5 bases to trimming and J lost 8 bases, with 18 bases between them. The CDR3 DNA is TGTGCCTGGGGGGGCGGGACGGGCCCCGAAAAACTGTTTTTT. Translation gives CAWGGGTGPEKLFF.

This chain uses TRBV4-1 with TRBJ1-2; D gene uncertain. Per the germline V gene, CDR1 is MGHRA and CDR2 is YSYEKL. V lost 0 bases, J lost 8 bases, and 16 bases lay in between. This CDR3 comprises 15 residues. In DNA, the CDR3 is TGCGCCAGCAGCCAAGATCCGGCCGGGGTTTGGGGCTACACCTTC. It codes for CASSQDPAGVWGYTF.

The V and J genes are TRBV5-6 and TRBJ2-5; D ambiguous. Germline CDR1 is SGHDT and CDR2 is YYEEEE. The CDR3 spans 13 residues. V was trimmed by 4 bases and J by 4 bases, leaving 11 bases between them. CDR3 sequence reads: CASSRYMLETQYF. The CDR3 DNA reads TGTGCCAGCAGCAGATACATGTTAGAGACCCAGTACTTC.

The chain has TRBV30 and TRBJ2-7, with a possible D match to TRBD1 (6 bases). The V end lost 0 bases, the J end lost 6 bases, and 12 bases lay between the germline ends. Germline V CDR1 and CDR2: GTSNPN, SVGIG (reference sequence). The CDR3 runs 13 residues. CDR3 in DNA: TGTGCCTGGAGTGTCCAGATAGGGGGCGAGCAGTACTTC. It yields the protein CAWSVQIGGEQYF.

The chain joins TRBV19 to TRBJ2-7; TRBD1 might be the D (5 bases). V shed 10 bases and J shed 1 base, with 17 bases lying between them. The CDR3 is made up of 14 amino acids. Germline lookup yields CDR1 LNHDA and CDR2 SQIVND (reference sequence). The CDR3 sequence: CATTLNPGSYEQYF. For the CDR3, the DNA is TGTGCCACCACGCTCAATCCAGGGTCCTACGAGCAGTACTTC.

This clone was observed at least ten times. The rearrangement uses TRBV24-1 and TRBJ2-2; D possibly corresponds to TRBD1 (5 bases). CDR3 length equals 14 residues. Trimming left V 7 bases short and J 8 bases short, with 16 bases between. The germline V gene encodes CDR1 KGHDR and CDR2 SFDVKD. CDR3 in DNA: TGTGCCACCAGATCGTTCAGGGTAACAGGGGAGCTGTTTTTT. It is translated as CATRSFRVTGELFF.

Only one count was recorded for this clone. This chain links TRBV5-1 with TRBJ2-7; D is unclear. Deletions cut 2 bases from V and 6 bases from J, with 9 bases between. The CDR3 loop spans 12 amino acids. CDR1 and CDR2 (germline): SGHRS, YFSETQ. Here the CDR3 DNA reads TGCGCCAGCAGCTTCCTAGGATCCGAGCAGTACTTC. Translating gives CASSFLGSEQYF. The full variable domain, completed using reference TRBV5-1 and TRBJ2-7, is KAGVTQTPRYLIKTRGQQVTLSCSPISGHRSVSWYQQTPGQGLQFLFEYFSETQRNKGNFPGRFSGRQFSNSRSEMNVSTLELGDSALYLCASSFLGSEQYFGPGTRLTVT.

This chain joins TRBV6-5 and TRBJ2-7, with a tentative D call TRBD1 (5 bases). V lost 3 bases to trimming and J lost 2 bases, with 14 bases between them. Germline lookup yields CDR1 MNHEY and CDR2 SVGAGI. This CDR3 is built from 15 residues. The CDR3 loop reads CASSYRTSPAYEQYF. For the CDR3, the DNA is TGTGCCAGCAGTTATAGGACATCCCCCGCCTACGAGCAGTACTTC.

This clone showed up just once. The CDR3 DNA follows: TGTGCCAGCTCACCTAGGACAGGTACCTCTGGGGCCAACGTCCTGACTTTC. Its translation is CASSPRTGTSGANVLTF. This sequence joins TRBV18 and TRBJ2-6; 7 positions match TRBD1. Germline CDR1 and CDR2: KGHSH and LQKENI. The V gene end was trimmed by 3 bases and the J gene end by 0 bases; junction bases not matched to a gene: 5. The CDR3 loop spans 17 amino acids.

This chain connects TRBV19 to TRBJ2-4; TRBD1 matches at 7 bases. The V gene's germline CDR1 is LNHDA and CDR2 SQIVND (reference sequence). This CDR3 contains 13 residues. The J segment lost 6 bases and the V segment lost 10 bases, leaving 9 bases of the junction unmatched. CDR3 DNA: TGTGCCACCATCGACAGGGCTGGAAACATTCAGTACTTC. Protein sequence: CATIDRAGNIQYF.

The V gene is TRBV11-2, the J gene TRBJ2-6, with D possibly being TRBD1 (6 bases). The CDR3 is made up of 15 amino acids. The V and J ends lost 5 bases and 3 bases respectively, with 11 bases between them. The germline CDR1 and CDR2 sequences are SGHAT and FQNNGV. The CDR3 nucleotides are TGTGCCAGCAGCCCAGGGGTTAGTGGGGCCAACGTCCTGACTTTC. It is translated as CASSPGVSGANVLTF.

The chain uses TRBV30 and TRBJ1-3; 8 bases fit TRBD1. Looked up from germline, CDR1 is GTSNPN and CDR2 is SVGIG (reference sequence). The length of the CDR3 is 15 residues. The V and J ends lost 1 base and 2 bases, in that order; junction bases with no gene match: 4. CDR3 bases: TGTGCCTGGAGTGGGGACAGGAACCCTGGAAACACCATATATTTT. This sequence encodes CAWSGDRNPGNTIYF.

This chain links TRBV5-6 with TRBJ1-2; weak D call: TRBD1 (6 bases). The germline CDR1 and CDR2 sequences are SGHDT and YYEEEE. The CDR3 has 11 residues. V gave up 7 bases and J gave up 4 bases, with 8 bases separating them. DNA of the CDR3: TGTGCCAGCGGGGGCCTCTATGGCTACACCTTC. Translated, it gives CASGGLYGYTF.

V is TRBV3-1 (or the pseudogene TRBV3-2) and J is TRBJ1-4; unclear D gene. Germline assignment: CDR1 LGHDT and CDR2 YNNKEL (reference sequence). The CDR3 is made up of 12 amino acids. The V and J ends lost 0 bases and 11 bases respectively, with 7 bases between them. The CDR3 DNA sequence: TGTGCCAGCAGCCAAGAGAGGAGGAAACTGTTTTTT. Protein sequence: CASSQERRKLFF.

The gene calls are TRBV6-6 and TRBJ1-1; D possibly corresponds to TRBD1 (6 bases). With 2 bases removed from V and 4 bases from J, the gap between germline ends came to 14 bases. The CDR3 extends over 15 amino acids. Germline CDR1 MNHNY, CDR2 SVGAGI (reference sequence). Here the CDR3 DNA reads TGTGCCAGCAGTTACCCCCCGCCGACAGGCACTGAAGCTTTCTTT. It yields the protein CASSYPPPTGTEAFF.

The rearrangement links TRBV2 to TRBJ1-4, with 11 bases that match TRBD1. V lost 3 bases and J lost 8; bases outside the gene matches: 8. CDR3 length equals 16 residues. In germline, CDR1 is SNHLY, CDR2 FYNNEI. Written as DNA, the CDR3 is TGTGCCAGCAGTGACCGGACAGGGGGCAAATCAGAAAAACTGTTTTTT. This sequence encodes CASSDRTGGKSEKLFF.

The chain couples TRBV5-1 to TRBJ1-1; unclear D gene. CDR3 size: 13 residues. Trimming took 0 bases from V and 3 from J, leaving 6 bases between them. CDR1 SGHRS and CDR2 YFSETQ come from the germline V gene. The CDR3 spells CASSLVHDTEAFF. DNA of the CDR3: TGCGCCAGCAGCTTGGTACATGACACTGAAGCTTTCTTT.

J is TRBJ2-1 and V is TRBV5-5; a possible D gene is TRBD1 (6 bases). V was clipped by 1 base and J by 15 bases, with 11 bases between them. Germline V gene sequence: CDR1 SGHKS, CDR2 YYEKEE (reference sequence). The CDR3 length is 11 residues. The CDR3: CASSLTGLRFF. Here the CDR3 DNA reads TGTGCCAGCAGCTTGACAGGGCTGAGGTTCTTC.